This T cell receptor beta chain was profiled in a study of neurological immune-mediated disorders. This clonotype was seen at least ten times. Each TCR transcript was tagged with a 10-nucleotide random UMI during 5'RACE. TCRdb re-called the 5' RACE reads with MiXCR, one entry per CDR3 protein. This sample has tens of thousands of distinct CDR3 sequences, with 10% found just once. The CDR3 has 13 amino acids. Per germline, CDR1 SGHRS and CDR2 YFSETQ. V was trimmed by 1 base and J by 2 bases, leaving 6 bases between them. The chain uses TRBV5-1 and TRBJ1-1; D is undetermined. Sequencing used PBMCs. This sequence originates from a woman aged 40 to 50 with HTLV-1-associated myelopathy (HAM/TSP). CDR3 sequence (DNA): TGCGCCAGCAGCTTGCCCCCTAACACTGAAGCTTTCTTT. It encodes CASSLPPNTEAFF.